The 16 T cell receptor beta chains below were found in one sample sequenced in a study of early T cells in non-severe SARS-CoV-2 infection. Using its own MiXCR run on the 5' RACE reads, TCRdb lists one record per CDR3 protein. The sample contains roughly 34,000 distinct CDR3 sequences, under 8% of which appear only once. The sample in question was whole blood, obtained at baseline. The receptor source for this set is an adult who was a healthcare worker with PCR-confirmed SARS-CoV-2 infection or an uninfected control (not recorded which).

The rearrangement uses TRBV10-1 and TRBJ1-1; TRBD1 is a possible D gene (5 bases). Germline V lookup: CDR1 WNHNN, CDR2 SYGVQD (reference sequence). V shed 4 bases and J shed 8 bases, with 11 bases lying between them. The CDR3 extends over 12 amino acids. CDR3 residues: CASSASRTEAFF. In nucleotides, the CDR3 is TGCGCCAGCAGTGCTTCCAGGACAGAAGCTTTCTTT.

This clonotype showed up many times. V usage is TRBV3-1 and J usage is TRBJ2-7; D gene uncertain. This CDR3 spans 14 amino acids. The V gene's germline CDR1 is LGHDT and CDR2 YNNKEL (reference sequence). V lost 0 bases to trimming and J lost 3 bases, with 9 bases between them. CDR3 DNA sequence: TGTGCCAGCAGCCAAGATCCCCGGGTCTACGAGCAGTACTTC. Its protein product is CASSQDPRVYEQYF.

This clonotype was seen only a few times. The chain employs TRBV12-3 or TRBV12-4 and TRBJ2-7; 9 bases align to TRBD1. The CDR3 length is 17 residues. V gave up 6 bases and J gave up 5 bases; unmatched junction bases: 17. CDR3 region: CASRPSHGGQGIDEQYF. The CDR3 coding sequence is TGTGCCAGCAGACCTAGCCACGGGGGACAGGGAATCGACGAGCAGTACTTC.

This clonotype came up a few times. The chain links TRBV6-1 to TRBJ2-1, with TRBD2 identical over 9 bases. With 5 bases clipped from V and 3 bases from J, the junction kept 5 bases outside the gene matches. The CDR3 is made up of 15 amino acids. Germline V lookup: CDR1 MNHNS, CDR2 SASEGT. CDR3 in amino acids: CASSLAGGNYNEQFF. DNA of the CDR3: TGTGCCAGCAGTTTGGCGGGAGGGAACTACAATGAGCAGTTCTTC.

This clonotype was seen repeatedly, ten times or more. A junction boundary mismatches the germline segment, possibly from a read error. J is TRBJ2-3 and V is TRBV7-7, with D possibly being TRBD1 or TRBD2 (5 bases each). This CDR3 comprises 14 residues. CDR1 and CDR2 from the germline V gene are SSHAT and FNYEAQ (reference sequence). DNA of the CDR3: TGTGCTAGCAGCCCAGGGAGAGGGCCAGATACGCAGTATTTT. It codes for CASSPGRGPDTQYF. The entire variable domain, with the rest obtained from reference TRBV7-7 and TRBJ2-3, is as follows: GAGVSQSPRYKVTKRGQDVTLRCDPISSHATLYWYQQALGQGPEFLTYFNYEAQPDKSGLPSDRFSAERPEGSISTLTIQRTEQRDSAMYRCASSPGRGPDTQYFGPGTRLTVL.

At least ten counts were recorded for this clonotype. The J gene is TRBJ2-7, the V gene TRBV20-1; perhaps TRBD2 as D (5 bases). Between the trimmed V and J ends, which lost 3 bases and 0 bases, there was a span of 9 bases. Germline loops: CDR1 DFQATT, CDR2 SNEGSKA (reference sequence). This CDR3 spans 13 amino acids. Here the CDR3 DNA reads TGCAGTGCTAGCGGGGATAGCTCCTACGAGCAGTACTTC. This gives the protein CSASGDSSYEQYF.

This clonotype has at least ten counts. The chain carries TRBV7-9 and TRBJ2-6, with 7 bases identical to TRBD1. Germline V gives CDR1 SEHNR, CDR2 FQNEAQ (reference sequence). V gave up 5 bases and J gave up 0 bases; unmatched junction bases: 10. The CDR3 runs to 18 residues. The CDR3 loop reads CASSPQGITLSGANVLTF. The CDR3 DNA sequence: TGTGCCAGCAGCCCACAGGGGATCACCCTCTCTGGGGCCAACGTCCTGACTTTC. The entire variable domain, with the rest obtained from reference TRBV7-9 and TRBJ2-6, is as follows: DTGVSQNPRHKITKRGQNVTFRCDPISEHNRLYWYRQTLGQGPEFLTYFQNEAQLEKSRLLSDRFSAERPKGSFSTLEIQRTEQGDSAMYLCASSPQGITLSGANVLTFGAGSRLTVL.

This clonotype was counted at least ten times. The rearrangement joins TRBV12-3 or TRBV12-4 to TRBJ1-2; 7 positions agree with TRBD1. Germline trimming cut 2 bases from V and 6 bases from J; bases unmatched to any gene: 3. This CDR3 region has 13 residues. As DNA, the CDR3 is TGTGCCAGCAGTTTAAGACAGGGAGATGGCTACACCTTC. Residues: CASSLRQGDGYTF.

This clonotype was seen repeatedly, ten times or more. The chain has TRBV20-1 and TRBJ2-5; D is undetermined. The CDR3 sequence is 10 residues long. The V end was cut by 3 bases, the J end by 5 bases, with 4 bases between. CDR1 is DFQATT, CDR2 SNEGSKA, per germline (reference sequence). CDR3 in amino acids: CSASYETQYF. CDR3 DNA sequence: TGCAGTGCTAGCTATGAGACCCAGTACTTC.

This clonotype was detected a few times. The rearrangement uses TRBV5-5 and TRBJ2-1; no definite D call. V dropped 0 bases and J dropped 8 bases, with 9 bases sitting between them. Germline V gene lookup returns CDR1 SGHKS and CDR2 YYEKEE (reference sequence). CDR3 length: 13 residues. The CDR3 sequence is CASSLAVVDEQFF. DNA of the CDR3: TGTGCCAGCAGCTTGGCCGTTGTCGATGAGCAGTTCTTC.

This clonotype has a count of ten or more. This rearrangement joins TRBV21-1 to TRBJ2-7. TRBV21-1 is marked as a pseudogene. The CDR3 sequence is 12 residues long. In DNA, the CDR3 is TGTGCCAGCATTCACGGTACCTACGAGCAGTACTTC. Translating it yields CASIHGTYEQYF.

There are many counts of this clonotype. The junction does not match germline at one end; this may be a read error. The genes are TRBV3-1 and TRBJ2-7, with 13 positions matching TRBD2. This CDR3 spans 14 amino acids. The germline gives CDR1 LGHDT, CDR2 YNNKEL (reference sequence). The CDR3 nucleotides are TGTGCCAGCAGCCAAGCGGGGACTAGCGGGGCCCGGGACTTC. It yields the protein CASSQAGTSGARDF.

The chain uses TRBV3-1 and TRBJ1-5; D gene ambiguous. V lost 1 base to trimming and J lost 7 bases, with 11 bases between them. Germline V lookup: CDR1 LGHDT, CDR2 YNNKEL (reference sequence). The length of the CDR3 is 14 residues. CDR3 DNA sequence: TGTGCCAGCAGCCAAGCTTCAAGTAAACAGCCCCAGCATTTT. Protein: CASSQASSKQPQHF.

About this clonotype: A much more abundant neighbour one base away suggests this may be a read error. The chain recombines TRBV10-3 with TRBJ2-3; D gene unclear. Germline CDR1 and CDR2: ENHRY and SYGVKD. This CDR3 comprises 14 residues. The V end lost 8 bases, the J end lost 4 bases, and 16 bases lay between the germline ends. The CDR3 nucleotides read TGTGCCATCGGTACCCTCGGGCCGGCAGATACGCAGTATTTT. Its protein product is CAIGTLGPADTQYF.

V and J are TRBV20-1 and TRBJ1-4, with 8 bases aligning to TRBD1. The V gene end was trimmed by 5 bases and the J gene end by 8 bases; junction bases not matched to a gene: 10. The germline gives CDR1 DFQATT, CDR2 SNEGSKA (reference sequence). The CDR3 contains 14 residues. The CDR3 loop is CSADPDRVGEKLFF. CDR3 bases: TGCAGTGCTGACCCGGACAGGGTAGGAGAAAAACTGTTTTTT.

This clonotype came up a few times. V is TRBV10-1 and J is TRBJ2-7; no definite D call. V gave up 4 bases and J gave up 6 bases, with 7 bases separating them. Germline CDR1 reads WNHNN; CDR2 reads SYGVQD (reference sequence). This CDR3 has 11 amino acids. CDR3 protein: CASSVQAEQYF. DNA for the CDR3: TGCGCCAGCAGTGTTCAGGCCGAGCAGTACTTC.